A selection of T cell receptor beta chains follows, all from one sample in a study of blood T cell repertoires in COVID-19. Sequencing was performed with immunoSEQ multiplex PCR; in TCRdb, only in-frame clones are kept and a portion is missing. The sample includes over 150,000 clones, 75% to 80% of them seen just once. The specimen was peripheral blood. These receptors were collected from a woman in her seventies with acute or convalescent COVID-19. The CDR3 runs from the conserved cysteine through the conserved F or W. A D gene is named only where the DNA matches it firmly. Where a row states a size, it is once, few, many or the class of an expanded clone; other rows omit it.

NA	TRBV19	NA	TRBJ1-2	TGTGCCAGTAGTCTGTCGCGCGGTGGCTACACCTTC	CASSLSRGGYTF
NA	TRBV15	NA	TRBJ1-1	TGTGCCACCAGCGGCGGTGGGGGGGCGGCCAACACTGAAGCTTTCTTT	CATSGGGGAANTEAFF
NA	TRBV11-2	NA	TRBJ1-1	TGTGCCGTGAGTACGGGGAGGGCCGGGGAGACGAACACTGAAGCTTTCTTT	CAVSTGRAGETNTEAFF
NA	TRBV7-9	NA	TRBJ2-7	TGTGCCAGCAGCCTAGGCGGCAACCTCACATTGCTCACTTACGAGCAGTACTTC	CASSLGGNLTLLTYEQYF
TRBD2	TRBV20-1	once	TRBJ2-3	TGCAGTGCTAAAGAAGGGATAGCGGGAAGTTTT	CSAKEGIAGSF
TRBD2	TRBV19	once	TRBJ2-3	TGTGCCAGTAGTTATAGCGGGAGAGAGGATACGCAGTATTTT	CASSYSGREDTQYF
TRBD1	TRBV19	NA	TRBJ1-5	TGTGCCAGTAGTATTTGGGGCCGGGACAGGGGTCAGCCCCAGCATTTT	CASSIWGRDRGQPQHF
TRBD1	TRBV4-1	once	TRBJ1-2	TGCGCCAGCAGCCAGGAAACCCTGACAGGGGCCCTCAATCTTAACTATGGCTACACCTTC	CASSQETLTGALNLNYGYTF
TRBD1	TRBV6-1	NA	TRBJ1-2	TGTGCCAGCAATCACAGGGGTTCGGCCTATGGCTACACCTTC	CASNHRGSAYGYTF
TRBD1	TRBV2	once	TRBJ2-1	TGTGCCAGCAGTTTTGACAGGGTTGGCGATGAGCAGTTCTTC	CASSFDRVGDEQFF
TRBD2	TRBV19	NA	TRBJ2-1	TGTGCCAGTAGCCTACTAGCGGGAGTTGTGAATGAGCAGTTCTTC	CASSLLAGVVNEQFF
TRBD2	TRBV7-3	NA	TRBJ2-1	TGTGCCAGCAGCTTAAACCTAGCGGGTGGCAATGAGCAGTTCTTC	CASSLNLAGGNEQFF
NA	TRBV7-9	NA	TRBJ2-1	TGTGCCAGCAGCCCATTAGGCGGGACTTACTACTCCTACAATGAGCAGTTCTTC	CASSPLGGTYYSYNEQFF
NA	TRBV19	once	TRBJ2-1	TGTGCCAGTAGTAAGCAGGGGTTTAGCAATGAGCAGTTCTTC	CASSKQGFSNEQFF
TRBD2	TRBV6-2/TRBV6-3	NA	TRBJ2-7	TGTGCCAGCAGTTACCGGTCTAGCGGGAGAATAAGCTCCTACGAGCAGTACTTC	CASSYRSSGRISSYEQYF
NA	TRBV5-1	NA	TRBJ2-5	TGCGCCAGCAGCTTGGAGGCCGACAGGCCCATGAAGACCCAGTACTTC	CASSLEADRPMKTQYF
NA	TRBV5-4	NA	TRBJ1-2	TGTGCCAGCAGCTTATACGGGGTTGCGGGTCAGAATGGCTACACCTTC	CASSLYGVAGQNGYTF
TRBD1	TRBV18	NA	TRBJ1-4	TGTGCCAGCTCACCAGGGAGACAGGGGACTAATGAAAAACTGTTTTTT	CASSPGRQGTNEKLFF
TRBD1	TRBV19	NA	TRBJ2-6	TGTGCCAGTAGTACCACAGGGGGCTCGGGTGGGGCCAACGTCCTGACTTTC	CASSTTGGSGGANVLTF
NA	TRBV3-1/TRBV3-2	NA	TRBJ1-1	TGTGCCAGCCATAAAGGCGGCGGGGCCACTGAAGCTTTCTTT	CASHKGGGATEAFF
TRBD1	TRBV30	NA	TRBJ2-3	TGTGCCTGGAGTGTAAAAAGGGGACAGGGCACAGATACGCAGTATTTT	CAWSVKRGQGTDTQYF
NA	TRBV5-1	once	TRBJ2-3	TGCGCCAGCAGCAGGGGGGAGGGCCCCACAGATACGCAGTATTTT	CASSRGEGPTDTQYF
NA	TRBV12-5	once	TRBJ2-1	TGTGCTAGTGGTTGGTGGACACCGAGCTCCTACAATGAGCAGTTCTTC	CASGWWTPSSYNEQFF
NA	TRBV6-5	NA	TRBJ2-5	TGTGCCAGCGGCCCCCCGGGGGTGGAGACCCAGTACTTC	CASGPPGVETQYF
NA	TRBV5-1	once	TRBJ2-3	TGCGCCAGCAGGACCGGTGACAGGTTGGAAATTTACGGCACAGATACGCAGTATTTT	CASRTGDRLEIYGTDTQYF
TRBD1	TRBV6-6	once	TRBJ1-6	TGTGCCAGCAGCCCAGGGGACAGGCTTGACGATTCACCCCTCCACTTT	CASSPGDRLDDSPLHF
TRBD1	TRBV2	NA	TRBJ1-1	TGTGCCAGCCCACCGGGACAGGGCCTTACTGAAGCTTTCTTT	CASPPGQGLTEAFF
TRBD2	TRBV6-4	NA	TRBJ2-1	TGTGCCAGCAGTGGCTCACCCTGGACTAGCGAGAAAACACCTCGGCAGTTCTTC	CASSGSPWTSEKTPRQFF
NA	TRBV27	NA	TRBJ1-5	TGTGCCAGCAGGCCCGGTTCAACCCACGATCAGCCCCAGCATTTT	CASRPGSTHDQPQHF
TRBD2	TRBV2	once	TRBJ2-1	TGTGCCAGCAGTGACGAGCGGGAGGCCTACAGCTCCTACAATGGGCAGTTCTTC	CASSDEREAYSSYNGQFF
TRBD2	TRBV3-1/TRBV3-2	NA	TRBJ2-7	TGTGCCAGCAGCCAACTACCTAGCGGCCTCTACGAGCAGTACTTC	CASSQLPSGLYEQYF
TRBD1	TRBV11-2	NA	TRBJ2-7	TGTGCCAGCACCAAAGGGGCCAGGGGGTCCTACGAGCAGTACTTC	CASTKGARGSYEQYF
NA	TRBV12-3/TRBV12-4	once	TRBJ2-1	TGTGCCAGCAGTGGACTTGTCTACAATGAGCAGTTCTTC	CASSGLVYNEQFF
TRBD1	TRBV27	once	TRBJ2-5	TGTGCCAGCAGCCCACCGGACAGGGTAGTGACCCAGTACTTC	CASSPPDRVVTQYF
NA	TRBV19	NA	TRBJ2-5	TGTGCCAGTAGTGACACCGAGGGTAGCCAAGAGACCCAGTACTTC	CASSDTEGSQETQYF
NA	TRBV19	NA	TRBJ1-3	TGTGCCAGTAGTCCCAGCTCTGGAAACACCATATATTTT	CASSPSSGNTIYF
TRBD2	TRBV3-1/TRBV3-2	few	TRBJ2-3	TGTGCCAGCAGCCAAGTGGTGCTAGCGGGAGGGCCAGATACGCAGTATTTT	CASSQVVLAGGPDTQYF
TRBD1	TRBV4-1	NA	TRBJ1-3	TGCGCCAGCAGCCAGACGGGACAGGCAAACTCTGGAAACACCATATATTTT	CASSQTGQANSGNTIYF
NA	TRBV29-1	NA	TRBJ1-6	TGCAGCGTTTTTACGGGGGCCTATAATTCACCCCTCCACTTT	CSVFTGAYNSPLHF
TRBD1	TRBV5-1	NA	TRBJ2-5	TGCGCCAGCAGCGCGCGGACAGGGAGACAAGAGACCCAGTACTTC	CASSARTGRQETQYF
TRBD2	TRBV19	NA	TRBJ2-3	TGTGCCAGTCAACTAGCGGGAGAAACAGATACGCAGTATTTT	CASQLAGETDTQYF
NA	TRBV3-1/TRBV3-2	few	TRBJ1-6	TGTGCCAGCAGCTCGCAGGTTATTGGGACATCAAAACACTTT	CASSSQVIGTSKHF
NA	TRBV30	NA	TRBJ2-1	TGTGCCTGGGGTTTCATTCGGGGTGAGCAGTTCTTC	CAWGFIRGEQFF
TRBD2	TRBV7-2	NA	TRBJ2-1	TGTGCCAGCAGCTTAAAAACTAGCGGGTACAATGAGCAGTTCTTC	CASSLKTSGYNEQFF
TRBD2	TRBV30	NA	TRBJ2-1	TGTGCCTGGACCCCGAGGACTAGCGGGAGAGGATACAATGAGCAGTTCTTC	CAWTPRTSGRGYNEQFF
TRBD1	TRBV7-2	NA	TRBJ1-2	TGTGCCAGCAGCTTGCGGACAGGCGTAGGCTACACCTTC	CASSLRTGVGYTF
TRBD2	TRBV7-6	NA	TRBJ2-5	TGTGCCAGCAGCTTAGTCTTTTCAAGCGGGAGGTTGGAGACCCAGTACTTC	CASSLVFSSGRLETQYF
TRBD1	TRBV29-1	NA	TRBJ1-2	TGCAGCGCCGGGACAGGGGCTAACTATGGCTACACCTTC	CSAGTGANYGYTF
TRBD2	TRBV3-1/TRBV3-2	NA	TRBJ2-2	TGTGCCAGCTCAGCGGGGGAGGGCACCGGGGAGCTGTTTTTT	CASSAGEGTGELFF
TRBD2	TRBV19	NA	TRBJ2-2	TGTGCCAGTAGTACTAGCGGGAGAAAAACCGGGGAGCTGTTTTTT	CASSTSGRKTGELFF
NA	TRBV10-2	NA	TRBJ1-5	TGCGCCAGTCGTGACTCGGGCAGGGGCGGCAATCAGCCCCAGCATTTT	CASRDSGRGGNQPQHF
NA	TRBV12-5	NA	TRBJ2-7	TGTGCTAGTGGTTTGGTAGCCGCTAGCGAGCAGTACTTC	CASGLVAASEQYF
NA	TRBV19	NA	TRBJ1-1	TGTGCCAGTAGCCAGGGGAGGAACACTGAAGCTTTCTTT	CASSQGRNTEAFF
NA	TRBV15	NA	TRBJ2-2	TGTGCCACCAGCAGGTACAGGGAAACCGGGGAGCTGTTTTTT	CATSRYRETGELFF
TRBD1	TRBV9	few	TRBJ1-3	TGTGCCAGCAGTTCAGGGGGCCGCTGGGGAAACACCATATATTTT	CASSSGGRWGNTIYF